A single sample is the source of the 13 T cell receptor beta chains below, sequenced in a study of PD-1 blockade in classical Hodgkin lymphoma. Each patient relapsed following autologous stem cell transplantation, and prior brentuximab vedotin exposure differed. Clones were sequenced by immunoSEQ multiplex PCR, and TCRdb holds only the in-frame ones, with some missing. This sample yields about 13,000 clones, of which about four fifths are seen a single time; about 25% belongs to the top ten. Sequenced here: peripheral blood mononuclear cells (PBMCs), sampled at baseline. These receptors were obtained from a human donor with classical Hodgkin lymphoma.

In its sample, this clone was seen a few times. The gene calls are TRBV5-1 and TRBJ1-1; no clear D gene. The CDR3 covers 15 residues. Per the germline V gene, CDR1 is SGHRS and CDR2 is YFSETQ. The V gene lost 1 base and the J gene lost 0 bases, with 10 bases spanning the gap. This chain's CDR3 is CASSLYDYMNTEAFF. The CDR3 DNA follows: TGCGCCAGCAGCTTGTATGATTACATGAACACTGAAGCTTTCTTT.

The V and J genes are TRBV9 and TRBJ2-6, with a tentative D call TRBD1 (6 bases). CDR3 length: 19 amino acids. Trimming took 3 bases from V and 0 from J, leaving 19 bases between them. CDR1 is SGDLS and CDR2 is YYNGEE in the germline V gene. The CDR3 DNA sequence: TGTGCCAGCAGCGATTTATTTCAGGGGTTCCCCTCTGGGGCCAACGTCCTGACTTTC. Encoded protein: CASSDLFQGFPSGANVLTF.

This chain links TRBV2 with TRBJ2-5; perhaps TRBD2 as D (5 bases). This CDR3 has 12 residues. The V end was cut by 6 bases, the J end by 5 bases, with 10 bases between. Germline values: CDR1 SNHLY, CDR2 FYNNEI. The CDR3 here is CASSRTPETQYF. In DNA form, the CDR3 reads TGTGCCAGCAGCCGGACTCCGGAGACCCAGTACTTC.

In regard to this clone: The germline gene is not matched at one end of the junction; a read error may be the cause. The chain's CDR3 is CASRGSDREQAF. DNA for the CDR3: TGTGCCAGCAGAGGGTCAGACAGGGAACAAGCCTTC. The genes are TRBV6-1 and TRBJ1-2, with TRBD1 matching over 7 bases. This CDR3 has 12 residues. Germline CDR1 reads MNHNS; CDR2 reads SASEGT.

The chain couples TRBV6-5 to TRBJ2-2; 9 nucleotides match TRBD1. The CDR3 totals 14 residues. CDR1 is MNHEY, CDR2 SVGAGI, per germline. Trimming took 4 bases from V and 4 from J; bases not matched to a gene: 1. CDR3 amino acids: CASSLTGGTGELFF. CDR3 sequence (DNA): TGTGCCAGCAGTTTGACAGGGGGCACCGGGGAGCTGTTTTTT.

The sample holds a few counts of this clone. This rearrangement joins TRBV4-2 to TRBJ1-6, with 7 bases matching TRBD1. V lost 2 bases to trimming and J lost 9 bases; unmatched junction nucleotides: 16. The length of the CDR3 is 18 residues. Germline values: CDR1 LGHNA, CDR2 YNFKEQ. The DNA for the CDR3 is TGTGCCAGCAGCCAAAACCCCTTCGACAGGGATGTCAGTTCACCCCTCCACTTT. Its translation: CASSQNPFDRDVSSPLHF.

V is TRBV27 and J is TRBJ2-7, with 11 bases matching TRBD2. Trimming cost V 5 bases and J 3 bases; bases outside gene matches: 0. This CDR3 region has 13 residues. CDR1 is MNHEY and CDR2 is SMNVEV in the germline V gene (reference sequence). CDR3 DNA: TGTGCCAGCAGTGGGACTAGCGGCTACGAGCAGTACTTC. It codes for CASSGTSGYEQYF.

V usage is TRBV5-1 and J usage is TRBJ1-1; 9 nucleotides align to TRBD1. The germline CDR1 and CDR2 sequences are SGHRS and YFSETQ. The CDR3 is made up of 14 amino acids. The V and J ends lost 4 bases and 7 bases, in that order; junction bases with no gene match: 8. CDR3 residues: CASSRSGTGYEAFF. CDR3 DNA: TGCGCCAGCAGCCGTTCCGGGACAGGGTATGAAGCTTTCTTT.

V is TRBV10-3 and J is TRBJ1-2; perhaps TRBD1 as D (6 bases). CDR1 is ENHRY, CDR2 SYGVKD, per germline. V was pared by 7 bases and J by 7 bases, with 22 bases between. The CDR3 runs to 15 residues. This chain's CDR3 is CAIKRARGFIGGYTF. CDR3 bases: TGTGCCATCAAGAGGGCCAGGGGATTTATTGGTGGCTACACCTTC.

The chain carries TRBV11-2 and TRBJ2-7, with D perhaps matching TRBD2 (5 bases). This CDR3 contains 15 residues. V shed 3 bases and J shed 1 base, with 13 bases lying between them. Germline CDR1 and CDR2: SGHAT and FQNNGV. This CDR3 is CASSLGRHMSYEQYF. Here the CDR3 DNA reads TGTGCCAGCAGCTTGGGGAGACATATGTCCTACGAGCAGTACTTC. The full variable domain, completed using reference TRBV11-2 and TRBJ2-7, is EAGVAQSPRYKIIEKRQSVAFWCNPISGHATLYWYQQILGQGPKLLIQFQNNGVVDDSQLPKDRFSAERLKGVDSTLKIQPAKLEDSAVYLCASSLGRHMSYEQYFGPGTRLTVT.

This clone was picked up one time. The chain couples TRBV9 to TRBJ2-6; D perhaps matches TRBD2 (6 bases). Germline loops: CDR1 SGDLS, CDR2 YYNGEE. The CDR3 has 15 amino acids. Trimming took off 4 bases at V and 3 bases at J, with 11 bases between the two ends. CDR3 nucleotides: TGTGCCAGCAGCTCACGACTAGATGGGGCCAACGTCCTGACTTTC. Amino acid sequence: CASSSRLDGANVLTF.

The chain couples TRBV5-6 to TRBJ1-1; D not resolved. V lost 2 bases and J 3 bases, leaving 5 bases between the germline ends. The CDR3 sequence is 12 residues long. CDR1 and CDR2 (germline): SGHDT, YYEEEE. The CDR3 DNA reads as TGTGCCAGCAGCTTCGTCGACACTGAAGCTTTCTTT. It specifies CASSFVDTEAFF.

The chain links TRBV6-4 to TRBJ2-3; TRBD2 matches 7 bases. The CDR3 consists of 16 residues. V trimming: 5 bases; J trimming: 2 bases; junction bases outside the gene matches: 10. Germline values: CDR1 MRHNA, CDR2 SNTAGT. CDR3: CASSRGLSNPTDTQYF. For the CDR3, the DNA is TGTGCCAGCAGTCGGGGACTATCCAATCCCACAGATACGCAGTATTTT.